This TCR beta chain comes out of a study of identical twins. This clonotype was seen a few times. Its cognate antigen is unknown. An end of the junction differs from the germline gene, which may be a read error. General study findings and limits: The study found excess low generation probability among twin-shared out-of-frame alpha sequences. Zero-insertion analyses might be partly confounded by invariant T cells like MAIT and iNKT.

Healthy Caucasians provided all donations. The cDNA had a unique molecular identifier and a template-switch universal primer site. MiXCR, applied by TCRdb to the 5' RACE reads, yields one record per CDR3 protein. This sample carries 570,000 or so distinct CDR3 sequences, roughly 9.5% of them seen once, and the ten largest clones take under 3%. There are 8 residues in the CDR3. CDR1 is SQVTM and CDR2 is ANQGSEA in the germline V gene. These data were also reused for a study on yellow fever vaccine responses in identical twins.

The J gene is TRBJ2-5, the V gene TRBV29-1, with no clear D. Source material: PBMCs. This TCR was recovered from a woman aged 18-35 years in good health. For the CDR3, the DNA is TGCAGCGCAGAGGCCCAGTACTTC. Translated: CSAEAQYF.